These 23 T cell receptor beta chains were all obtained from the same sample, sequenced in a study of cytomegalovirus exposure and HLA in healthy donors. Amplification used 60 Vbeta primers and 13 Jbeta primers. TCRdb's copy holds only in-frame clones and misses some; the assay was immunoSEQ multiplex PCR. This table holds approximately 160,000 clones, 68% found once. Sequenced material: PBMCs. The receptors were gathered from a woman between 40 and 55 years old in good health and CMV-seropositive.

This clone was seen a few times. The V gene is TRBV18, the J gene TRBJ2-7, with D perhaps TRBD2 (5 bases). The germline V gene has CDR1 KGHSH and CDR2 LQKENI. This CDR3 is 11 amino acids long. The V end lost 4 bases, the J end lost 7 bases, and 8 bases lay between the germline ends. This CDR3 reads CASSQLGEQYF. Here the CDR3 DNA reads TGTGCCAGCTCACAACTAGGTGAGCAGTACTTC.

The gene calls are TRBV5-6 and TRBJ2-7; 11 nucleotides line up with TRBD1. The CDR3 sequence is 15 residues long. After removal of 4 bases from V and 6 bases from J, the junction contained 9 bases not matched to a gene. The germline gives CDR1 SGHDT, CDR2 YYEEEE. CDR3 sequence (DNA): TGTGCCAGCAGCCTGAGGGACAGGGGGATTTGCGAGCAGTACTTC. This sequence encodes CASSLRDRGICEQYF.

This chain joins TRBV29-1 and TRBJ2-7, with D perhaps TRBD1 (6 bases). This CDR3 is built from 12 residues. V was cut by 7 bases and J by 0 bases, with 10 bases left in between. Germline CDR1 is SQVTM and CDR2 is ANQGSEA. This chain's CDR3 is CSGSGASYEQYF. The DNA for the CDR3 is TGCAGCGGCTCAGGGGCCTCCTACGAGCAGTACTTC.

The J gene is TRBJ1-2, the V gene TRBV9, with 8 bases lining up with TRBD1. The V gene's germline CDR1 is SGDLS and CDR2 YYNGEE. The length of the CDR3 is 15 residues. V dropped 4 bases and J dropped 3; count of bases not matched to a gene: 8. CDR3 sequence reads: CASSTGPGQDYGYTF. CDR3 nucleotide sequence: TGTGCCAGCAGCACCGGGCCGGGACAGGACTATGGCTACACCTTC.

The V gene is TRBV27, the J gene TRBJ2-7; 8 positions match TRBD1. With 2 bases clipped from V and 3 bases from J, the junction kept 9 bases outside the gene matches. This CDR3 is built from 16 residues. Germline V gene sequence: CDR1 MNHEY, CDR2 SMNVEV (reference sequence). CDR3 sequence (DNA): TGTGCCAGCAGTTTAGGGGAGACAGGGGCGGGCTACGAGCAGTACTTC. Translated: CASSLGETGAGYEQYF.

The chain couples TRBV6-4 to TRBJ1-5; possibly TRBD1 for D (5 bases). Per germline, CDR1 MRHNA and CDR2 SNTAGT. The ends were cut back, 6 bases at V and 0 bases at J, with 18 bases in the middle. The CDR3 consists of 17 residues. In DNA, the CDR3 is TGTGCCAGCAGGAGGGGTATGGGGACTACTAGCAATCAGCCCCAGCATTTT. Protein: CASRRGMGTTSNQPQHF.

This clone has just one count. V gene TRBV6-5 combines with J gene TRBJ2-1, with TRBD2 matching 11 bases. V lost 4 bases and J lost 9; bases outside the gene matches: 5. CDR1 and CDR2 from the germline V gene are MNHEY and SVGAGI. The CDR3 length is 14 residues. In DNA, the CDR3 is TGTGCCAGCAGTTTTAGCGGGAGGGGCGTTGAGCAGTTCTTC. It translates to CASSFSGRGVEQFF.

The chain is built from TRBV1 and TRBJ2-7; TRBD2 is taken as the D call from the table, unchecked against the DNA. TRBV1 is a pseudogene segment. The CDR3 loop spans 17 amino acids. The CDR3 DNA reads TGCACCAGCAGCCAAGGAATCACTAGCGGTCGCTCCTACGAGCAGTACTTC. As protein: CTSSQGITSGRSYEQYF.

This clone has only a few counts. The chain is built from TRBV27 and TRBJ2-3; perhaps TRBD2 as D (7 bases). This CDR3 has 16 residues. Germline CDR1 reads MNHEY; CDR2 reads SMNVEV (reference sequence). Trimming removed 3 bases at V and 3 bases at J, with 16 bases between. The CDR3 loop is CASSFMAGAGTDTQYF. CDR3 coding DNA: TGTGCCAGCAGTTTCATGGCGGGGGCGGGGACAGATACGCAGTATTTT.

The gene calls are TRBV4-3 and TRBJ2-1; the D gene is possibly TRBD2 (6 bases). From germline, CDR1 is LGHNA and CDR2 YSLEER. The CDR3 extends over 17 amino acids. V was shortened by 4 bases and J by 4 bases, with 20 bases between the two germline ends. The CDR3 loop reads CASSLYSPGGNYNEQFF. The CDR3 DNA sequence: TGCGCCAGCAGCCTCTATTCGCCCGGCGGGAATTACAATGAGCAGTTCTTC.

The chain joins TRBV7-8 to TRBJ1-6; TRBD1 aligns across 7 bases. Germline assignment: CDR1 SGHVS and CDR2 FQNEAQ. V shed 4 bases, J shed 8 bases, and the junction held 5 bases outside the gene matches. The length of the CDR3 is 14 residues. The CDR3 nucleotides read TGTGCCAGCAGCTCGGACAGGTTGCATTCACCCCTCCACTTT. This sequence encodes CASSSDRLHSPLHF.

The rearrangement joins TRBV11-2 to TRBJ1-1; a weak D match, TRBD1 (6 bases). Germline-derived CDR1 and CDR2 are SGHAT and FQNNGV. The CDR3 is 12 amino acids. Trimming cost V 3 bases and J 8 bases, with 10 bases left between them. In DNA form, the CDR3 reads TGTGCCAGCAGCTTGGTCGGGACAGAAGCTTTCTTT. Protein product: CASSLVGTEAFF. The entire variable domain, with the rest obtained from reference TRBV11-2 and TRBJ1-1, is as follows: EAGVAQSPRYKIIEKRQSVAFWCNPISGHATLYWYQQILGQGPKLLIQFQNNGVVDDSQLPKDRFSAERLKGVDSTLKIQPAKLEDSAVYLCASSLVGTEAFFGQGTRLTVV.

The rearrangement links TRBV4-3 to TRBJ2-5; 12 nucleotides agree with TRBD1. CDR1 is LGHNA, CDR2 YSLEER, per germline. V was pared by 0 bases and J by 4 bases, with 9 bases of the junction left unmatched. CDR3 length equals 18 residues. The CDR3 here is CASSQDVGTGGWGETQYF. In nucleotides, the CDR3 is TGCGCCAGCAGCCAAGACGTAGGGACAGGGGGCTGGGGAGAGACCCAGTACTTC.

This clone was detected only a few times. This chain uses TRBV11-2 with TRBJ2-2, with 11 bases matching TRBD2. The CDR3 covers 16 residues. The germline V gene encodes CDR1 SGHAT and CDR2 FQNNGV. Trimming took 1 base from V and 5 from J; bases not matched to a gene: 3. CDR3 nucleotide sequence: TGTGCCAGCAGCTTAGCCCGACTAGCGGGAACCGGGGAGCTGTTTTTT. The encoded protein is CASSLARLAGTGELFF.

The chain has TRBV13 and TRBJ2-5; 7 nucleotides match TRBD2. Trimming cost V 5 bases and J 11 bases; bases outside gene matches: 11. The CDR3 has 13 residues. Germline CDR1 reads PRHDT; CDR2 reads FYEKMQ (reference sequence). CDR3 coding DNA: TGTGCCAGCAGCGATACGGGACTATCGGGGCAGTACTTC. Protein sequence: CASSDTGLSGQYF.

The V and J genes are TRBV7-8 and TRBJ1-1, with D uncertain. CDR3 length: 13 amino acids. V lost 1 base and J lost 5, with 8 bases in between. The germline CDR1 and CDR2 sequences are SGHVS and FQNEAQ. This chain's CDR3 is CASSLGPYTEAFF. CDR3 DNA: TGTGCCAGCAGCTTAGGGCCGTATACTGAAGCTTTCTTT.

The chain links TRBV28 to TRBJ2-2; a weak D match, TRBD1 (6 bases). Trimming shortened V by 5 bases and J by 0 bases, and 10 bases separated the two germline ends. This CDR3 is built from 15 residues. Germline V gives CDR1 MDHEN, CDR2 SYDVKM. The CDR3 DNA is TGTGCCAGCAGTCAACAGGGTTCGAACACCGGGGAGCTGTTTTTT. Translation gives CASSQQGSNTGELFF.

CDR3 amino acids: CASREGYEQYF. The CDR3 nucleotides read TGTGCCAGCAGGGAGGGGTACGAGCAGTACTTC. V usage is TRBV28 and J usage is TRBJ2-5; possibly TRBD2 for D (6 bases). Matching the DNA end better, TRBJ2-7 makes the J call doubtful. This CDR3 region has 11 residues. Germline V gives CDR1 MDHEN, CDR2 SYDVKM.

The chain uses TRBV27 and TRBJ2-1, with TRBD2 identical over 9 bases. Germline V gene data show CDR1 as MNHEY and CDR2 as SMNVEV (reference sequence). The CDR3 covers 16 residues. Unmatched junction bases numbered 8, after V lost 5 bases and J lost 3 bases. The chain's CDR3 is CASSHQLAGLYNEQFF. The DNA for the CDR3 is TGTGCCAGCAGTCACCAACTAGCGGGCCTCTACAATGAGCAGTTCTTC.

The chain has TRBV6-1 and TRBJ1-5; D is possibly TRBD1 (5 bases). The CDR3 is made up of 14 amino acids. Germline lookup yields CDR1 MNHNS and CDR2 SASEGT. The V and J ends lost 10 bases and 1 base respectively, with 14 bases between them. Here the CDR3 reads CAISGVGSNQPQHF. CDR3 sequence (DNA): TGTGCCATCTCGGGGGTGGGGAGCAATCAGCCCCAGCATTTT.

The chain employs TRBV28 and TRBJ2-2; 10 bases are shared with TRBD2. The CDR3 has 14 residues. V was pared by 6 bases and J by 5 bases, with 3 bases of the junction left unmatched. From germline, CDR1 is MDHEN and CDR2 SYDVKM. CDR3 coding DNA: TGTGCCAGCAGGGCAGCGGGGGGGACCGGGGAGCTGTTTTTT. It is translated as CASRAAGGTGELFF.

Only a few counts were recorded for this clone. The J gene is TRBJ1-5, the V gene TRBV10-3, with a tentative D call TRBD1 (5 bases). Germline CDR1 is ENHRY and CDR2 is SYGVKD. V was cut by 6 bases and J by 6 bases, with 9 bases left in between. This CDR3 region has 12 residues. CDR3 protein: CAIRGVGQPQHF. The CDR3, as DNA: TGTGCCATCAGAGGGGTTGGTCAGCCCCAGCATTTT.

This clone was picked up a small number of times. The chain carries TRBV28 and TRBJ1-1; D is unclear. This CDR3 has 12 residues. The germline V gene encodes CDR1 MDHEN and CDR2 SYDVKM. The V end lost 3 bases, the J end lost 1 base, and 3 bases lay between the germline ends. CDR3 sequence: CASSFRNTEAFF. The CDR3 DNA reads TGTGCCAGCAGTTTTAGGAACACTGAAGCTTTCTTT. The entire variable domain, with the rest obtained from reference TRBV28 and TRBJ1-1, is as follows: DVKVTQSSRYLVKRTGEKVFLECVQDMDHENMFWYRQDPGLGLRLIYFSYDVKMKEKGDIPEGYSVSREKKERFSLILESASTNQTSMYLCASSFRNTEAFFGQGTRLTVV.